The present T cell receptor (beta chain) was sequenced within a study of T cell responses to AZD1222 COVID-19 vaccine. J gave up 4 bases and V 1 base, and 3 bases lay outside the gene matches. The CDR3 contains 16 residues. Germline V gene lookup returns CDR1 LGHDT and CDR2 YNNKEL (reference sequence). Libraries were prepared by immunoSEQ multiplex PCR; TCRdb keeps only in-frame clonotypes and omits some of them. In the table there are 150,000 or so clones, roughly 86% of which are singletons. The sample consisted of peripheral blood, taken on day 0 of AZD1222 vaccination. The chain joins TRBV3-1 (or the pseudogene TRBV3-2) to TRBJ2-2; TRBD2 matches at 10 bases. The source of this sequence is an adult in good health. The CDR3 here is CASSQVLAGVTGELFF. The CDR3 bases are TGTGCCAGCAGCCAAGTGCTAGCGGGAGTCACCGGGGAGCTGTTTTTT.